This T cell receptor (beta chain) was identified in a study of cytomegalovirus exposure and HLA in healthy donors. The study ran its PCR with 60 Vbeta and 13 Jbeta primers. Only in-frame clones appear in the TCRdb table, and some are missing; sequencing was by immunoSEQ multiplex PCR. The sample shows over 110,000 clones, about four fifths of them seen only once. The germline CDR1 and CDR2 sequences are MNHEY and SMNVEV (reference sequence). Trimming removed 5 bases at V and 11 bases at J, with 18 bases between. The CDR3 is 13 amino acids. This rearrangement joins TRBV27 to TRBJ1-2; D perhaps matches TRBD1 (5 bases). The sequenced material came from PBMCs. The TCR comes from a woman in her forties in good health and CMV-seropositive. CDR3 DNA: TGTGCCAGCAGTCTCTGGGGGGATCGGGGTTACACCTTC. It is translated as CASSLWGDRGYTF.